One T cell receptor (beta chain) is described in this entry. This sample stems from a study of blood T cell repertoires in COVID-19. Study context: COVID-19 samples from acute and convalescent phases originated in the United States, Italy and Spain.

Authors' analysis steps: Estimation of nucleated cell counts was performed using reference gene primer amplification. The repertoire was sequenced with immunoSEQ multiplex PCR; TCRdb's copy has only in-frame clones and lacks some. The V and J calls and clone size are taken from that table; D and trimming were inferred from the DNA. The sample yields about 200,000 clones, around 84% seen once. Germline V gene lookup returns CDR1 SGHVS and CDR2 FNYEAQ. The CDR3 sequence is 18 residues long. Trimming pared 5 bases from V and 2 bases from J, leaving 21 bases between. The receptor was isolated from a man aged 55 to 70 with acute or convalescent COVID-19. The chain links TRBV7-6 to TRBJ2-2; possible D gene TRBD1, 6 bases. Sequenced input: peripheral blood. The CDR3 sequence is CASSGLRTAPSNTGELFF. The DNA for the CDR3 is TGTGCCAGCAGCGGGTTGAGGACAGCGCCTTCAAACACCGGGGAGCTGTTTTTT.